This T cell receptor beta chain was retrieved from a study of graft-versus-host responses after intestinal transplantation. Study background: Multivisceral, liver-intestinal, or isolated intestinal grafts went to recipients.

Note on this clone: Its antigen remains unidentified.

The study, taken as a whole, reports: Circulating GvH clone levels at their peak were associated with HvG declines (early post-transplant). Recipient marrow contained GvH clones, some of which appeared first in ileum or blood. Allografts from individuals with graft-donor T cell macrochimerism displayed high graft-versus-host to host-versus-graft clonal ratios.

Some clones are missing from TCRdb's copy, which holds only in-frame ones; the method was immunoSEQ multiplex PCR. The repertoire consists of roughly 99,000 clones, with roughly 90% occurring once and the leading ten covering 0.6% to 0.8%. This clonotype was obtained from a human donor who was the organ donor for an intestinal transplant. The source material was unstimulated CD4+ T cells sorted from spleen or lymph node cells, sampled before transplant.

The CDR3 bases are TGTGCCAGCAGTTACGGGTGGGAGGTCGGGAATTCACCCCTCCACTTT. This codes for CASSYGWEVGNSPLHF. J is TRBJ1-6 and V is TRBV6-6; unclear D gene. V lost 2 bases, J lost 7 bases, and 15 bases lay in between. This CDR3 contains 16 residues. CDR1 and CDR2 (germline): MNHNY, SVGAGI (reference sequence).